This is a list of T cell receptor beta chains from one sample in a study of blood T cell repertoires in COVID-19. Generated by immunoSEQ multiplex PCR, the TCRdb table keeps only in-frame clones and is missing some. The table includes roughly 330,000 clones, about 85% detected once. The sequencing input was PBMCs or T cells enriched from blood (not recorded which). The origin of the receptors is a woman in her thirties who had recovered from COVID-19. CDR3s include the opening cysteine and the closing phenylalanine or tryptophan.

CDR3: CASSLGLAGGETQYF; V: TRBV7-7; J: TRBJ2-5
CDR3: CASSLDGGPNSPLHF; V: TRBV7-2; J: TRBJ1-6
CDR3: CASSPGQIFQPQHF; V: TRBV9; J: TRBJ1-5
CDR3: CASSLRQGADHEQYF; V: TRBV5-1; J: TRBJ2-7
CDR3: CSVDRVGNEKLFF; V: TRBV29-1; J: TRBJ1-4
CDR3: CASSPTTITIYF; V: TRBV12-3/TRBV12-4; J: TRBJ1-3
CDR3: CAWRGAADGELFF; V: TRBV30; J: TRBJ2-2
CDR3: CASTNPLGAGNTEAFF; V: TRBV19; J: TRBJ1-1
CDR3: CASSPSEGTVAGELFF; V: TRBV7-8; J: TRBJ2-2
CDR3: CASSLAAGDLFGYTF; V: TRBV5-1; J: TRBJ1-2
CDR3: CASSPGLRSYNSPLHF; V: TRBV2; J: TRBJ1-6
CDR3: CASSKVTVNTEAFF; V: TRBV21-1; J: TRBJ1-1
CDR3: CASSLRRGSGRNYGYTF; V: TRBV5-6; J: TRBJ1-2
CDR3: CASPWGVGEKLFF; V: TRBV5-1; J: TRBJ1-4
CDR3: CASSFRDRALNTEAFF; V: TRBV27; J: TRBJ1-1
CDR3: CASSYQTGRNNSPLHF; V: TRBV6-5; J: TRBJ1-6
CDR3: CAISESASGGLGETQYF; V: TRBV10-3; J: TRBJ2-5
CDR3: CATSDRQLSSYNSPLHF; V: TRBV24-1; J: TRBJ1-6
CDR3: CASSPRFLPGDGELFF; V: TRBV27; J: TRBJ2-2
CDR3: CASSPRQGGYGYTF; V: TRBV7-8; J: TRBJ1-2
CDR3: CASSHPAGNEQFF; V: TRBV11-2; J: TRBJ2-1
CDR3: CASSEDRGWNQPQHF; V: TRBV2; J: TRBJ1-5
CDR3: CASSRAGTENEKLFF; V: TRBV6-2/TRBV6-3; J: TRBJ1-4
CDR3: CASSEYRGNYGYTF; V: TRBV6-1; J: TRBJ1-2
CDR3: CASSILAGANYGYTF; V: TRBV19; J: TRBJ1-2
CDR3: CASSARQGNGNTIYF; V: TRBV11-2; J: TRBJ1-3